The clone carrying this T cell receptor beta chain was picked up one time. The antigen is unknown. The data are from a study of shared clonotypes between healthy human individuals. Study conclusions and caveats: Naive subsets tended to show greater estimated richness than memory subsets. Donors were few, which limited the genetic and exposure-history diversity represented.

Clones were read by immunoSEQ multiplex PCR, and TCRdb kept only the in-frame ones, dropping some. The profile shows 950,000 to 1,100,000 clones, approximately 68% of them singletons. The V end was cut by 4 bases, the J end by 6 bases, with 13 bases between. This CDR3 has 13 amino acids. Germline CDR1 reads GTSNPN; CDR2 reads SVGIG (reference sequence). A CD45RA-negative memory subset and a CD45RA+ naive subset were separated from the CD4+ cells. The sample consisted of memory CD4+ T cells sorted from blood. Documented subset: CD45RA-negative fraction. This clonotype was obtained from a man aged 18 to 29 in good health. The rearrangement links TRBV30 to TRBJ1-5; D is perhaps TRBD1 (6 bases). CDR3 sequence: CAWKGGAGQPQHF. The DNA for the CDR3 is TGTGCCTGGAAGGGGGGCGCCGGTCAGCCCCAGCATTTT.